This passage covers 2 T cell receptor beta chains from one sample sequenced in a study of CD8 T cells in ankylosing spondylitis. Each CDR3 protein gets one entry after TCRdb re-called the 5' RACE reads with MiXCR. This sample has 250,000 or so distinct CDR3 sequences; approximately 10% occur once, and the top ten carry 2.5% to 3%. Sequenced material: blood, either unsorted or a sorted T cell fraction (not recorded which). Receptors originate from a male donor with ankylosing spondylitis or in good health (not recorded which).

This clonotype was detected a few times. The V and J genes are TRBV30 and TRBJ2-2; no definite D call. The CDR3 is made up of 12 amino acids. V was clipped by 1 base and J by 5 bases, with 5 bases between them. The germline V gene has CDR1 GTSNPN and CDR2 SVGIG (reference sequence). The CDR3 reads CAWSARTGELFF. CDR3 nucleotides: TGTGCCTGGAGTGCGAGGACCGGGGAGCTGTTTTTT. Filled out from reference TRBV30 and TRBJ2-2, the complete variable domain reads SQTIHQWPATLVQPVGSPLSLECTVEGTSNPNLYWYRQAAGRGLQLLFYSVGIGQISSEVPQNLSASRPQDRQFILSSKKLLLSDSGFYLCAWSARTGELFFGEGSRLTVL.

This clonotype was counted a few times. The chain joins TRBV6-1 to TRBJ2-1, with a weak D call TRBD2 (5 bases). Trimming removed 6 bases at V and 5 bases at J, with 20 bases between. This CDR3 comprises 16 residues. Germline lookup yields CDR1 MNHNS and CDR2 SASEGT. The CDR3 nucleotides are TGTGCCAGCAGGGCGGCTAATTACGGACTGAACAATGAGCAGTTCTTC. Amino acid sequence: CASRAANYGLNNEQFF.